This TCR beta chain was recovered during a study of blood T cell repertoires in COVID-19. Across the study: There were acute and convalescent COVID-19 samples, and they came from the United States, Italy and Spain.

The CDR3 totals 15 residues. Germline CDR1 reads LGHDT; CDR2 reads YNNKEL (reference sequence). V lost 3 bases, J lost 5 bases, and 5 bases stayed unmatched. Patients from Seattle were sampled longitudinally, starting during active infection. In the original analysis: Amplification from reference gene primers served as the basis for estimated nucleated cell counts. Data came from immunoSEQ multiplex PCR; TCRdb stores just in-frame clones and leaves some out. That table supplies the V and J calls and clone size; D and trimming were determined from the DNA. The table includes some 330,000 clones, nearly 90% detected once.

The chain links TRBV3-1 (or the pseudogene TRBV3-2) to TRBJ2-7; 12 bases match TRBD1. The sequence came from a woman aged 25 to 39 with COVID-19, enrolled during active disease. The sample taken for sequencing was peripheral blood. The CDR3 DNA follows: TGTGCCAGCAGCCAGACCGGGACAGGGGGCGACGAGCAGTACTTC. It codes for CASSQTGTGGDEQYF.